This TCR beta chain was captured in a study of blood T cells in healthy people across ages. Germline CDR1 is MNHEY and CDR2 is SVGAGI. V dropped 0 bases and J dropped 1 base, with 9 bases sitting between them. The CDR3 contains 15 residues. For the second PCR, which ran for about 7 to 12 cycles, a sample-barcoded 5' primer and a J-beta primer mix were used. TCRdb itself ran the 5' RACE reads through MiXCR, one entry per CDR3 protein. This sample has about 780,000 distinct CDR3 sequences, with around 45% found just once. The sequence came from a man older than 75 in good health. This chain links TRBV6-5 with TRBJ2-5; no clear D gene. The sequencing input was blood. CDR3 sequence: CASSYSQTTQETQYF. CDR3 nucleotides: TGTGCCAGCAGTTACTCCCAGACCACCCAAGAGACCCAGTACTTC.